The 32 T cell receptor beta chains listed next were all sequenced from one sample in a study of T cell repertoires in cytomegalovirus infection. TCRdb independently ran MiXCR on the reads; one entry per CDR3 protein. The sample comprises nearly 700,000 distinct CDR3 sequences, approximately 33% of which are singletons, and 15% to 20% rests with the top ten. For these TCRs, the target antigens are not known. This sample comprised cultured PBMCs, obtained from culture after CMV antigen stimulation. The receptors stem from a human donor in good health (CMV status not recorded). Some clones in this sample may be carry-over from other donors' samples.

V is TRBV9 and J is TRBJ2-3; a weak D match, TRBD2 (6 bases). V gave up 0 bases and J gave up 5 bases, with 13 bases separating them. The CDR3 sequence is 15 residues long. The V gene's germline CDR1 is SGDLS and CDR2 YYNGEE. CDR3 loop: CASSVGRVGGDTQYF. The CDR3 bases are TGTGCCAGCAGCGTAGGCAGAGTCGGGGGAGATACGCAGTATTTT.

V usage is TRBV18 and J usage is TRBJ1-1, with D perhaps matching TRBD1 (5 bases). Germline CDR1 reads KGHSH; CDR2 reads LQKENI. V gave up 3 bases and J gave up 9 bases, with 8 bases separating them. The CDR3 contains 11 residues. Here the CDR3 DNA reads TGTGCCAGCTCACCGACAGAACAAGCTTTCTTT. This encodes CASSPTEQAFF. The full variable domain, completed using reference TRBV18 and TRBJ1-1, is NAGVMQNPRHLVRRRGQEARLRCSPMKGHSHVYWYRQLPEEGLKFMVYLQKENIIDESGMPKERFSAEFPKEGPSILRIQQVVRGDSAAYFCASSPTEQAFFGQGTRLTVV.

The chain links TRBV7-6 to TRBJ2-5; tentative D call: TRBD1 (5 bases). CDR3 size: 15 residues. Per germline, CDR1 SGHVS and CDR2 FNYEAQ. The V and J ends lost 1 base and 3 bases respectively, with 12 bases between them. CDR3 sequence reads: CASSLGPRAKETQYF. CDR3 sequence (DNA): TGTGCCAGCAGCTTAGGTCCCAGGGCGAAAGAGACCCAGTACTTC.

The rearrangement links TRBV7-9 to TRBJ2-1, with D perhaps TRBD1 (7 bases). V lost 5 bases, J lost 0 bases, and 11 bases lay in between. The CDR3 sequence is 15 residues long. Germline V gene sequence: CDR1 SEHNR, CDR2 FQNEAQ (reference sequence). The CDR3 DNA reads TGTGCCAGCAGCCAGGGGGGAGACTCCTACAATGAGCAGTTCTTC. Protein sequence: CASSQGGDSYNEQFF.

V usage is TRBV20-1 and J usage is TRBJ2-3; a weak D match, TRBD1 (5 bases). The CDR3 contains 16 residues. Trimming removed 1 base from V and 2 bases from J, with 16 bases in between. Germline CDR1 and CDR2: DFQATT and SNEGSKA (reference sequence). The CDR3 DNA reads TGCAGTGCTAGAGGGTCACAGGTGGGGCCCACAGATACGCAGTATTTT. This gives the protein CSARGSQVGPTDTQYF.

The CDR3 spells CASSQKGSGTGELFF. As DNA, the CDR3 is TGTGCCAGCAGCCAAAAGGGGAGCGGCACCGGGGAGCTGTTTTTT. This chain connects TRBV3-1 to TRBJ2-2; D is tentatively TRBD1 or TRBD2 (5 bases each). Trimming left V 2 bases short and J 4 bases short, with 11 bases between. Per the germline V gene, CDR1 is LGHDT and CDR2 is YNNKEL (reference sequence). The CDR3 totals 15 residues.

In DNA form, the CDR3 reads TGTGCCAGCAGTTTTTTCGACAGAAACACCATATATTTT. This sequence encodes CASSFFDRNTIYF. The chain is built from TRBV28 and TRBJ1-3; D is undetermined. CDR3 length equals 13 residues. Trimming left V 3 bases short and J 5 bases short, with 8 bases between. Germline V gene lookup returns CDR1 MDHEN and CDR2 SYDVKM.

This chain links TRBV6-2 or TRBV6-3 with TRBJ2-1; TRBD1 might be the D (5 bases). The CDR3 is made up of 15 amino acids. V was pared by 0 bases and J by 6 bases, with 12 bases between. Germline CDR1 and CDR2: MNHEY and SVGEGT. The CDR3 nucleotides read TGTGCCAGCAGTTACTCGATTCAGGGCTTCAATGAGCAGTTCTTC. Protein product: CASSYSIQGFNEQFF.

The rearrangement links TRBV7-2 to TRBJ2-3, with D possibly TRBD2 on 7 matching bases. This CDR3 contains 15 residues. The V gene's germline CDR1 is SGHTA and CDR2 FQGNSA. The V and J ends lost 5 bases and 0 bases respectively, with 12 bases between them. The CDR3 protein is CASSRGGDSTDTQYF. CDR3 in DNA: TGTGCCAGCAGCAGGGGGGGGGATAGCACAGATACGCAGTATTTT. Supplemented by reference TRBV7-2 and TRBJ2-3, the full variable domain reads GAGVSQSPSNKVTEKGKDVELRCDPISGHTALYWYRQSLGQGLEFLIYFQGNSAPDKSGLPSDRFSAERTGGSVSTLTIQRTQQEDSAVYLCASSRGGDSTDTQYFGPGTRLTVL.

The chain is built from TRBV18 and TRBJ2-3; no reliable D call. CDR3 length: 16 residues. CDR1 is KGHSH and CDR2 is LQKENI in the germline V gene. V shed 3 bases and J shed 0 bases, with 13 bases lying between them. The DNA for the CDR3 is TGTGCCAGCTCACCCCTGACACCATCTAGCACAGATACGCAGTATTTT. Amino acids: CASSPLTPSSTDTQYF. The full variable domain, completed using reference TRBV18 and TRBJ2-3, is NAGVMQNPRHLVRRRGQEARLRCSPMKGHSHVYWYRQLPEEGLKFMVYLQKENIIDESGMPKERFSAEFPKEGPSILRIQQVVRGDSAAYFCASSPLTPSSTDTQYFGPGTRLTVL.

The rearrangement links TRBV7-8 to TRBJ2-7; tentatively, D is TRBD2 (5 bases). This CDR3 has 16 amino acids. The germline V gene encodes CDR1 SGHVS and CDR2 FQNEAQ. The V end lost 1 base, the J end lost 8 bases, and 21 bases lay between the germline ends. CDR3 residues: CASSLERVRIIMKQYF. Written as DNA, the CDR3 is TGTGCCAGCAGCTTAGAGAGGGTCCGAATTATAATGAAGCAGTACTTC.

The V gene is TRBV2, the J gene TRBJ2-7, with 9 bases that match TRBD1. Looked up from germline, CDR1 is SNHLY and CDR2 is FYNNEI. J gave up 2 bases and V 5 bases, and 4 bases lay outside the gene matches. The CDR3 runs to 14 residues. CDR3: CASSMGQGPYEQYF. The CDR3 DNA reads TGTGCCAGCAGTATGGGACAGGGACCCTACGAGCAGTACTTC.

The chain recombines TRBV5-1 with TRBJ2-2; D may be TRBD1 (5 bases). Germline-derived CDR1 and CDR2 are SGHRS and YFSETQ. This CDR3 is built from 15 residues. V lost 4 bases to trimming and J lost 1 base, with 11 bases between them. The CDR3 coding sequence is TGCGCCAGCAGCCTGGACAATATGAACACCGGGGAGCTGTTTTTT. Protein sequence: CASSLDNMNTGELFF.

This clonotype was picked up a small number of times. The V and J genes are TRBV19 and TRBJ2-3, with D tentatively TRBD1 or TRBD2 (5 bases each). Trimming removed 10 bases at V and 2 bases at J, with 16 bases between. Germline assignment: CDR1 LNHDA and CDR2 SQIVND (reference sequence). This CDR3 spans 14 amino acids. The CDR3 loop is CATRESFYTDTQYF. CDR3 nucleotides: TGTGCCACCAGGGAGTCTTTTTACACAGATACGCAGTATTTT.

The chain has TRBV6-1 and TRBJ1-4; D unclear. Trimming took 7 bases from V and 0 from J, leaving 9 bases between them. The germline V gene has CDR1 MNHNS and CDR2 SASEGT. The CDR3 has 14 residues. The CDR3 sequence: CASKSRTTNEKLFF. The DNA of the CDR3 is TGTGCCAGCAAGTCGAGGACAACTAATGAAAAACTGTTTTTT.

This clonotype was counted a few times. The V call is TRBV19, the J call TRBJ1-5; no firm D call. Germline lookup yields CDR1 LNHDA and CDR2 SQIVND (reference sequence). CDR3 size: 15 residues. Trimming removed 1 base from V and 0 bases from J, with 7 bases in between. The CDR3 loop reads CASSIGTYSNQPQHF. The CDR3 coding sequence is TGTGCCAGTAGTATAGGGACGTATAGCAATCAGCCCCAGCATTTT.

This rearrangement joins TRBV28 to TRBJ2-3; D gene uncertain. Germline CDR1 and CDR2: MDHEN and SYDVKM. The CDR3 spans 15 residues. Trimming stripped 1 base from V and 0 bases from J, with 8 bases between. CDR3 sequence reads: CASSLSQPSTDTQYF. Here the CDR3 DNA reads TGTGCCAGCAGTTTATCTCAGCCTAGCACAGATACGCAGTATTTT.

V gene TRBV7-2 combines with J gene TRBJ2-7; D may be TRBD1 or TRBD2 (5 bases each). The CDR3 has 14 amino acids. The V gene's germline CDR1 is SGHTA and CDR2 FQGNSA. Trimming left V 4 bases short and J 6 bases short, with 16 bases between. The CDR3 protein is CASSSGRGFLEQYF. The DNA for the CDR3 is TGTGCCAGCAGCTCGGGACGGGGCTTTCTCGAGCAGTACTTC.

The chain is built from TRBV6-1 and TRBJ1-1, with D uncertain. The CDR3 runs to 12 residues. CDR1 is MNHNS, CDR2 SASEGT, per germline. V was shortened by 8 bases and J by 0 bases, with 7 bases between the two germline ends. The CDR3 here is CASAQMNTEAFF. The CDR3 DNA is TGTGCCAGCGCACAGATGAACACTGAAGCTTTCTTT.

The chain couples TRBV7-9 to TRBJ2-6; D ambiguous. The CDR3 runs to 18 residues. Germline-derived CDR1 and CDR2 are SEHNR and FQNEAQ (reference sequence). The V and J ends lost 5 bases and 4 bases respectively, with 21 bases between them. The CDR3 coding sequence is TGTGCCAGCAGCCGCCCTCGGGCTAAGATGGCGGGGGCCAACGTCCTGACTTTC. Translated, it gives CASSRPRAKMAGANVLTF.

This clonotype has a handful of counts. The chain is built from TRBV11-2 and TRBJ2-3; 10 bases map to TRBD1. This CDR3 region has 14 residues. The germline V gene encodes CDR1 SGHAT and CDR2 FQNNGV. J lost 6 bases, V lost 4 bases, and 4 bases had no gene match. This chain's CDR3 is CASSSDRGRDTQYF. CDR3 in DNA: TGTGCCAGCAGCTCGGACAGGGGGAGGGATACGCAGTATTTT.

The rearrangement joins TRBV29-1 to TRBJ2-3, with D possibly being TRBD1 (7 bases). This CDR3 is built from 16 residues. Germline V gives CDR1 SQVTM, CDR2 ANQGSEA. The germline V and J ends were trimmed by 0 bases and 2 bases, with 15 bases remaining between them. For the CDR3, the DNA is TGCAGCGTTGAAGATCAGGAGGGGGCCACCACAGATACGCAGTATTTT. It yields the protein CSVEDQEGATTDTQYF.

The V call is TRBV7-6, the J call TRBJ2-1; 14 bases are a match to TRBD2. The germline V gene encodes CDR1 SGHVS and CDR2 FNYEAQ. The trim removed 5 bases at V and 4 bases at J, leaving 13 bases unmatched. The CDR3 length is 19 residues. The CDR3 sequence is CASSPSTSGRAPSYNEQFF. In nucleotides, the CDR3 is TGTGCCAGCAGCCCTTCGACTAGCGGGAGGGCCCCATCTTACAATGAGCAGTTCTTC. The full variable domain, its missing parts supplied by reference TRBV7-6 and TRBJ2-1, is GAGVSQSPRYKVTKRGQDVALRCDPISGHVSLYWYRQALGQGPEFLTYFNYEAQQDKSGLPNDRFSAERPEGSISTLTIQRTEQRDSAMYRCASSPSTSGRAPSYNEQFFGPGTRLTVL.

A few counts support this clonotype. The V call is TRBV6-2 or TRBV6-3, the J call TRBJ2-1; D possibly corresponds to TRBD2 (6 bases). V was pared by 6 bases and J by 6 bases, with 18 bases between. The CDR3 consists of 15 residues. The germline gives CDR1 MNHEY, CDR2 SVGEGT. The DNA for the CDR3 is TGTGCCAGCAGACCTTTGGACCCAGCGGGCAATGAGCAGTTCTTC. Translating gives CASRPLDPAGNEQFF.

This clonotype was found a few times. This chain links TRBV19 with TRBJ2-6; no definite D call. Germline V CDR1 and CDR2: LNHDA, SQIVND (reference sequence). The CDR3 consists of 14 residues. V shed 7 bases and J shed 4 bases, with 11 bases lying between them. The CDR3 protein is CASMGETGANVLTF. CDR3 coding DNA: TGTGCCAGTATGGGCGAGACAGGGGCCAACGTCCTGACTTTC.

The gene calls are TRBV2 and TRBJ2-4, with 7 bases fitting TRBD2. This CDR3 contains 15 residues. The germline V gene encodes CDR1 SNHLY and CDR2 FYNNEI. The trim removed 7 bases at V and 3 bases at J, leaving 9 bases unmatched. CDR3 sequence reads: CASNTRTGGKNIQYF. The CDR3 DNA sequence: TGTGCCAGCAACACAAGGACGGGGGGCAAAAACATTCAGTACTTC.

This clonotype was seen more than once but under ten times. The genes are TRBV28 and TRBJ2-1; D is perhaps TRBD1 (5 bases). Germline assignment: CDR1 MDHEN and CDR2 SYDVKM. This CDR3 region has 15 residues. The ends were cut back, 2 bases at V and 3 bases at J, with 11 bases in the middle. CDR3 region: CASSLQGALYNEQFF. Here the CDR3 DNA reads TGTGCCAGCAGTTTACAAGGGGCTCTCTACAATGAGCAGTTCTTC.

This clonotype showed up just a few times. The DNA is omitted, as the CDR3 cannot be located on it reliably, and the CDR3 follows TCRdb's listing. This chain links TRBV7-5 with TRBJ2-6; TRBD1 is taken as the D call from the table, unchecked against the DNA. TRBV7-5 is designated a pseudogene. Ends included, the CDR3 has 18 residues. The CDR3 loop is CISVPEPPSWPGANVLTF.

This chain connects TRBV18 to TRBJ1-4, with a possible D match to TRBD1 (5 bases). CDR3 length: 14 amino acids. Germline CDR1 KGHSH, CDR2 LQKENI. V gave up 5 bases and J gave up 6 bases, with 13 bases separating them. CDR3 nucleotide sequence: TGTGCCAGCTCATTCGGGGGTGGCGATGAAAAACTGTTTTTT. The encoded protein is CASSFGGGDEKLFF.

The rearrangement joins TRBV20-1 to TRBJ2-7, with 10 bases lining up with TRBD2. The V and J ends lost 5 bases and 3 bases, in that order; junction bases with no gene match: 13. Per the germline V gene, CDR1 is DFQATT and CDR2 is SNEGSKA (reference sequence). This CDR3 has 16 residues. The chain's CDR3 is CSADTGTSAIIYEQYF. In nucleotides, the CDR3 is TGCAGTGCTGACACCGGGACTAGCGCTATAATCTACGAGCAGTACTTC.

This clonotype came up a few times. The CDR3 protein is CASSLAPLGSYEQYF. The CDR3, as DNA: TGTGCCAGCAGCTTGGCCCCGTTAGGGTCGTACGAGCAGTACTTC. The rearrangement joins TRBV5-6 to TRBJ2-7; unclear D gene. This CDR3 has 15 residues. Trimming left V 0 bases short and J 4 bases short, with 14 bases between. CDR1 is SGHDT, CDR2 YYEEEE, per germline.

This chain connects TRBV5-1 to TRBJ2-1, with D possibly TRBD1 on 6 matching bases. This CDR3 contains 16 residues. Deletions cut 6 bases from V and 4 bases from J, with 20 bases between. Germline loops: CDR1 SGHRS, CDR2 YFSETQ. The DNA of the CDR3 is TGCGCCAGCAAGACCTTTACAGGGTCTAAGTACAATGAGCAGTTCTTC. The encoded protein is CASKTFTGSKYNEQFF.